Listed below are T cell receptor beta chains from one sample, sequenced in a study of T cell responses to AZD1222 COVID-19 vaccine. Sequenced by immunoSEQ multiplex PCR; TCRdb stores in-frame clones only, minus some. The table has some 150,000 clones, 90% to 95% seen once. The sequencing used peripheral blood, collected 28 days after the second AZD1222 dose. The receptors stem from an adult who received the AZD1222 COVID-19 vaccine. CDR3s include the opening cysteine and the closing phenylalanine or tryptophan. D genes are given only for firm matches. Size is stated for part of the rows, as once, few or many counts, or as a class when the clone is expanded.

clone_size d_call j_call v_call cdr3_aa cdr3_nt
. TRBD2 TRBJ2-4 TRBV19 CASSMRASGSYEGAKNIQYF TGTGCCAGTAGTATGAGGGCTAGCGGGAGCTACGAGGGTGCCAAAAACATTCAGTACTTC
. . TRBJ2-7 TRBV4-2 CASSQFGTNSYEQYF TGTGCCAGCAGCCAATTCGGGACAAACTCCTACGAGCAGTACTTC
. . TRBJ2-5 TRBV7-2 CASALGSRGETQYF TGTGCCAGCGCCCTGGGGTCTAGAGGGGAGACCCAGTACTTC
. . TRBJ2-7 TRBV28 CASSFSSAKGEQYF TGTGCCAGCAGTTTCTCCTCCGCTAAGGGCGAGCAGTACTTC
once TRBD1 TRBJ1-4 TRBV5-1 CASSLEQGEQEKLFF TGCGCCAGCAGCTTGGAGCAGGGGGAGCAGGAAAAACTGTTTTTT
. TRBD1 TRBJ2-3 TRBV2 CASSGRQGAMGDTQYF TGTGCCAGCAGTGGCCGACAGGGGGCGATGGGAGATACGCAGTATTTT
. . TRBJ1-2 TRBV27 CASSSRDSGRGYTF TGTGCCAGCAGTTCCCGGGACTCGGGGAGAGGCTACACCTTC
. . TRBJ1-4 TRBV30 CAWSRQSNEKLFF TGTGCATGGAGTAGGCAGTCGAATGAAAAACTGTTTTTT
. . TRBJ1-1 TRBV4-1 CASSQTRAPIMNTEAFF TGCGCCAGCAGCCAAACCCGGGCCCCGATCATGAACACTGAAGCTTTCTTT
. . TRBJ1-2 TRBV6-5 CASSYWVRNYGYTF TGTGCCAGCAGTTACTGGGTACGGAACTATGGCTACACCTTC
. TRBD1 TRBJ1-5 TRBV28 CASSGGTGGSNQPQHF TGTGCCAGCAGTGGGGGGACAGGGGGGAGCAATCAGCCCCAGCATTTT
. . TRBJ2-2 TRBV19 CASSIDGANTGELFF TGTGCCAGTAGTATAGACGGAGCCAACACCGGGGAGCTGTTTTTT
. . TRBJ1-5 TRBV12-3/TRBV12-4 CASSSRHNQPQHF TGTGCCAGCAGCAGTCGACACAATCAGCCCCAGCATTTT
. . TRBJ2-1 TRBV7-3 CASSSGFGEQFF TGTGCCAGCAGTTCCGGCTTCGGTGAGCAGTTCTTC
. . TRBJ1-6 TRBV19 CASSLSSSFSSPLHF TGTGCCAGTAGTCTCAGTTCGTCATTCAGTTCACCCCTCCACTTT
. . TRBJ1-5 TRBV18 CASSPGGGTIQPQHF TGTGCCAGCTCACCCGGGGGGGGCACGATTCAGCCCCAGCATTTT
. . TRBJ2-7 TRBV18 CASSPDAGATYEQYF TGTGCCAGCTCACCTGATGCAGGGGCTACCTACGAGCAGTACTTC
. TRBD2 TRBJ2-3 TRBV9 CASSVRAGGGDTQYF TGTGCCAGCAGCGTTAGGGCGGGAGGAGGAGATACGCAGTATTTT
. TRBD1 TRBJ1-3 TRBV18 CASSQGQGSGNTIYF TGTGCCAGCTCCCAGGGACAGGGCTCTGGAAACACCATATATTTT
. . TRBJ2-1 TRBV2 CASRSRKYTTYNEQFF TGTGCCAGCCGCTCTAGAAAGTATACAACCTACAATGAGCAGTTCTTC
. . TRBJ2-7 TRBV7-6 CASSLTQGWDEQYF TGTGCCAGCAGCTTAACACAGGGCTGGGACGAGCAGTACTTC
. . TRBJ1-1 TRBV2 CANKLQGNTEAFF TGTGCCAACAAACTTCAGGGGAACACTGAAGCTTTCTTT